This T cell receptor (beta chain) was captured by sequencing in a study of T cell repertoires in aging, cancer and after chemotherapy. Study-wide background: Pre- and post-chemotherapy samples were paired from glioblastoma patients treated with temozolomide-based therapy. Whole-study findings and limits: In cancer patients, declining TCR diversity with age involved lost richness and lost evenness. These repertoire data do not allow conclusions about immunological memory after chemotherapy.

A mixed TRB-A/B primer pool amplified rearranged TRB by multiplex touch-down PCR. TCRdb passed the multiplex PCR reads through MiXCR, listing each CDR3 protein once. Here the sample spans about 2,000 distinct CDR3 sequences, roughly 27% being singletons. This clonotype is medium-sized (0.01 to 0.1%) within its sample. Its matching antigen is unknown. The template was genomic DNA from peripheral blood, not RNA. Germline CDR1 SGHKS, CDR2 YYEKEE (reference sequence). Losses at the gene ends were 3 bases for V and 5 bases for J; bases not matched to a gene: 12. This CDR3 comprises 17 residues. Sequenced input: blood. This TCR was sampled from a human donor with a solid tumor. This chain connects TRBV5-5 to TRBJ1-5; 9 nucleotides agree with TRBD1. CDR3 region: CASSSHSTQGAYQPQHF. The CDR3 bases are TGTGCCAGCAGCTCTCACTCCACACAGGGGGCGTATCAGCCCCAGCATTTT. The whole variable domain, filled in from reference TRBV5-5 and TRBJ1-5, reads DAGVTQSPTHLIKTRGQQVTLRCSPISGHKSVSWYQQVLGQGPQFIFQYYEKEERGRGNFPDRFSARQFPNYSSELNVNALLLGDSALYLCASSSHSTQGAYQPQHFGDGTRLSIL.